These 6 T cell receptor beta chains came from one sample sequenced in a study of CD8 T cells in ankylosing spondylitis. TCRdb called the 5' RACE reads again in MiXCR, with one record for every CDR3 protein. The table lists roughly 250,000 distinct CDR3 sequences, 8.6% of them singletons. The sample comprised blood, either unsorted or a sorted T cell fraction (not recorded which). The source is a male donor with ankylosing spondylitis or in good health (not recorded which).

This clonotype was observed at least ten times. This chain connects TRBV7-2 to TRBJ1-5; 8 nucleotides match TRBD1. The CDR3 totals 15 residues. Losses at the gene ends were 3 bases for V and 7 bases for J; bases not matched to a gene: 8. Germline values: CDR1 SGHTA, CDR2 FQGNSA. In nucleotides, the CDR3 is TGTGCCAGCAGCTTCCCACAGGGGGTGGGACAGCCCCAGCATTTT. It specifies CASSFPQGVGQPQHF.

This clonotype was detected many times. V and J are TRBV20-1 and TRBJ2-1, with D tentatively TRBD2 (6 bases). V was shortened by 0 bases and J by 3 bases, with 9 bases between the two germline ends. The CDR3 has 14 residues. Germline CDR1 reads DFQATT; CDR2 reads SNEGSKA (reference sequence). CDR3 region: CSARESGSYNEQFF. CDR3 in DNA: TGCAGTGCTAGAGAATCCGGGAGCTACAATGAGCAGTTCTTC.

In this sample, this clonotype turned up many times. The chain joins TRBV20-1 to TRBJ2-3, with a possible D match to TRBD1 (5 bases). The CDR3 has 14 amino acids. Germline values: CDR1 DFQATT, CDR2 SNEGSKA (reference sequence). Trimming shortened V by 6 bases and J by 2 bases, and 15 bases separated the two germline ends. CDR3: CSATRQGDTDTQYF. In DNA form, the CDR3 reads TGCAGTGCCACCCGTCAGGGCGACACAGATACGCAGTATTTT.

This clonotype has a count of ten or more. The genes are TRBV7-6 and TRBJ2-3; TRBD2 aligns across 7 bases. This CDR3 has 15 residues. CDR1 and CDR2 from the germline V gene are SGHVS and FNYEAQ. V was pared by 2 bases and J by 3 bases, with 5 bases of the junction left unmatched. The CDR3 DNA reads TGTGCCAGCAGCTTACAACTAGCGAATACAGATACGCAGTATTTT. Amino acids: CASSLQLANTDTQYF.

This clonotype was observed a handful of times. The rearrangement joins TRBV24-1 to TRBJ1-5; TRBD1 aligns across 7 bases. The trim removed 3 bases at V and 2 bases at J, leaving 6 bases unmatched. The CDR3 runs to 16 residues. Germline values: CDR1 KGHDR, CDR2 SFDVKD. DNA for the CDR3: TGTGCCACCAGTGATAGCGGCAGGGGGGGCAATCAGCCCCAGCATTTT. Translating gives CATSDSGRGGNQPQHF.

This clonotype was picked up many times. This rearrangement joins TRBV19 to TRBJ2-7, with D possibly matching TRBD2 (6 bases). With 5 bases removed from V and 2 bases from J, the gap between germline ends came to 13 bases. CDR1 and CDR2 from the germline V gene are LNHDA and SQIVND (reference sequence). The CDR3 length is 14 residues. The CDR3 is CASSGTDRTYEQYF. CDR3 DNA: TGTGCCAGTAGTGGGACTGACAGAACCTACGAGCAGTACTTC.